Listed below are T cell receptor beta chains from one sample, sequenced in a study of healthy donors' naive CD4 and CD8 T cells. Via MiXCR, TCRdb re-called the reads, giving one row per CDR3 protein. The sample consists of 150,000 to 200,000 distinct CDR3 sequences, under 85% of them appearing once. The specimen sequenced was naive CD4+ and CD8+ T cells sorted from blood, pooled from several donors. The receptors originated from a pool of human donors in good health; the sample pools cells from several healthy donors. Both conserved end residues are trimmed from each CDR3. Expanded clones are given a class, and other clones once, few, many or no size at all.

v_call: TRBV5-1; j_call: TRBJ2-1; clone_size: .; cdr3_aa: ASSLVLAGVYNEQF
v_call: TRBV5-5; j_call: TRBJ2-7; clone_size: .; cdr3_aa: ASSMEAGTRRYEQY
v_call: TRBV19; j_call: TRBJ2-5; clone_size: .; cdr3_aa: ASSIVMKETQY
v_call: TRBV6-5; j_call: TRBJ1-1; clone_size: few; cdr3_aa: ASSSNPGGLNTEAF
v_call: TRBV27; j_call: TRBJ2-7; clone_size: .; cdr3_aa: ASSPTRPIYEQY
v_call: TRBV27; j_call: TRBJ1-2; clone_size: .; cdr3_aa: ASSLGADTGYT
v_call: TRBV6-1; j_call: TRBJ2-1; clone_size: .; cdr3_aa: ASSEAWRLTLEQF
v_call: TRBV29-1; j_call: TRBJ1-2; clone_size: .; cdr3_aa: SVGGQGNYGYT
v_call: TRBV12-3/TRBV12-4; j_call: TRBJ1-2; clone_size: many; cdr3_aa: ASSITGGGYGYT
v_call: TRBV27; j_call: TRBJ1-5; clone_size: few; cdr3_aa: ASSLGGRNQPQH
v_call: TRBV29-1; j_call: TRBJ1-1; clone_size: .; cdr3_aa: SPWGVANTEAF
v_call: TRBV29-1; j_call: TRBJ2-1; clone_size: few; cdr3_aa: SPVGRRNNEQF
v_call: TRBV7-9; j_call: TRBJ2-7; clone_size: .; cdr3_aa: ASSDASYEQY
v_call: TRBV6-1; j_call: TRBJ2-1; clone_size: .; cdr3_aa: ASSPDPGYNEQF
v_call: TRBV29-1; j_call: TRBJ1-1; clone_size: few; cdr3_aa: SVSGQFEAF
v_call: TRBV29-1; j_call: TRBJ2-7; clone_size: once; cdr3_aa: SVDSDYEQY
v_call: TRBV30; j_call: TRBJ2-1; clone_size: .; cdr3_aa: AWISFDSYNEQF
v_call: TRBV12-3/TRBV12-4; j_call: TRBJ1-5; clone_size: few; cdr3_aa: ASTIHGPVNQPQH